This TCR beta chain was profiled in a study of radiation and T cells in renal cell carcinoma. Germline V gene lookup returns CDR1 LNHDA and CDR2 SQIVND (reference sequence). V was shortened by 3 bases and J by 4 bases, with 16 bases between the two germline ends. This CDR3 spans 15 amino acids. The treatment was: 15 Gy SBRT to primary tumor, nephrectomy 4 weeks later. Libraries were prepared by immunoSEQ multiplex PCR; TCRdb keeps only in-frame clonotypes and omits some of them. In the table there are fewer than 25,000 clones, around 49% of which are singletons. Comments on this clone: Its antigen is still unknown.

Study-level findings and limits: In nephrectomy-only tumors, top 100 clonotypes averaged 43%, versus 54% irradiated. Irradiated tumors held more dominant CDR3 motifs than control tumors.

This sample comprised tumor tissue, obtained from a patient whose treatment included radiotherapy and nephrectomy. The J gene is TRBJ2-7, the V gene TRBV19, with D hard to call. This TCR came from a woman aged 50 to 60 with renal cell carcinoma. The CDR3 spells CASSISAAEEYEQYF. The CDR3 DNA follows: TGTGCCAGTAGTATCTCGGCGGCAGAGGAGTACGAGCAGTACTTC.